Each of the 22 T cell receptor beta chains below was sequenced from the same sample in a study of cytomegalovirus exposure and HLA in healthy donors. The PCR used 60 Vbeta and 13 Jbeta primers. Using immunoSEQ multiplex PCR, the repertoire was profiled, and TCRdb retains in-frame clones only, with some absent. Recorded for this sample: around 100,000 clones. Sequenced: PBMCs. The receptors come from a man aged 50 to 60 in good health and CMV-seronegative.

V is TRBV5-6 and J is TRBJ2-7, with 9 nucleotides matching TRBD1. Germline V lookup: CDR1 SGHDT, CDR2 YYEEEE. The CDR3 covers 15 residues. J lost 3 bases, V lost 4 bases, and 8 bases had no gene match. For the CDR3, the DNA is TGTGCCAGCAGCCCTTGGGGGGACAGGGTCTACGAGCAGTACTTC. This translates into CASSPWGDRVYEQYF.

This chain uses TRBV5-1 with TRBJ1-1; the D is unclear. Trimming pared 4 bases from V and 3 bases from J, leaving 10 bases between. Germline V gives CDR1 SGHRS, CDR2 YFSETQ. The CDR3 is made up of 13 amino acids. CDR3 nucleotides: TGCGCCAGCAGCGGGGAGGTAGACACTGAAGCTTTCTTT. Translated: CASSGEVDTEAFF.

The chain carries TRBV4-1 and TRBJ2-6; D perhaps matches TRBD1 (6 bases). Germline CDR1 and CDR2: MGHRA and YSYEKL. V lost 0 bases, J lost 0 bases, and 12 bases lay in between. CDR3 length: 18 residues. The CDR3 spells CASSQEAGANSGANVLTF. In DNA, the CDR3 is TGCGCCAGCAGCCAAGAAGCAGGGGCAAACTCTGGGGCCAACGTCCTGACTTTC.

CDR3 nucleotide sequence: TGTGCCAGCAGCCGGGGACAGGAGAACACTGAAGCTTTCTTT. The encoded protein is CASSRGQENTEAFF. The chain employs TRBV5-5 and TRBJ1-1; 8 bases map to TRBD1. The CDR3 has 14 residues. V was pared by 4 bases and J by 1 base, with 3 bases of the junction left unmatched. CDR1 SGHKS and CDR2 YYEKEE come from the germline V gene (reference sequence).

On this clone: Germline is not matched at one junction end, which may reflect a read error. This sequence joins TRBV7-7 and TRBJ2-7; 7 bases are shared with TRBD1. The germline V gene encodes CDR1 SSHAT and CDR2 FNYEAQ (reference sequence). This CDR3 is 16 amino acids long. The CDR3 sequence is CASSPGPDRLAYEQYF. The CDR3 DNA sequence: TGTGCTAGCAGCCCCGGCCCGGACAGGTTAGCCTACGAGCAGTACTTC.

This rearrangement joins TRBV4-2 to TRBJ2-2, with 8 bases identical to TRBD2. Germline CDR1 LGHNA, CDR2 YNFKEQ. J gave up 4 bases and V 2 bases, and 6 bases lay outside the gene matches. CDR3 length: 16 residues. CDR3 region: CASSQRPGGPTGELFF. In DNA form, the CDR3 reads TGTGCCAGCAGCCAACGTCCGGGAGGGCCCACCGGGGAGCTGTTTTTT.

The chain is built from TRBV5-4 and TRBJ1-1; D gene unclear. Germline V gives CDR1 SGHNT, CDR2 YYREEE (reference sequence). Trimming removed 8 bases from V and 5 bases from J, with 13 bases in between. The length of the CDR3 is 12 residues. CDR3 sequence: CASGVGRTEAFF. CDR3 DNA sequence: TGTGCCAGTGGAGTAGGTAGAACTGAAGCTTTCTTT.

This chain connects TRBV6-5 to TRBJ1-1; D remains unclear. This CDR3 comprises 13 residues. Trimming cost V 0 bases and J 7 bases, with 9 bases left between them. From germline, CDR1 is MNHEY and CDR2 SVGAGI. The CDR3 coding sequence is TGTGCCAGCAGTTACTCGAGCGAAATTGAAGCTTTCTTT. The encoded protein is CASSYSSEIEAFF.

This chain links TRBV15 with TRBJ2-1, with D perhaps matching TRBD2 (6 bases). Trimming pared 2 bases from V and 4 bases from J, leaving 12 bases between. Germline CDR1 LNHNV, CDR2 YYDKDF (reference sequence). CDR3 size: 15 residues. CDR3 DNA sequence: TGTGCCACCAGCAGACAGCATCGGGGGTACAATGAGCAGTTCTTC. It codes for CATSRQHRGYNEQFF. The complete variable domain, with remaining parts taken from reference TRBV15 and TRBJ2-1, reads DAMVIQNPRYQVTQFGKPVTLSCSQTLNHNVMYWYQQKSSQAPKLLFHYYDKDFNNEADTPDNFQSRRPNTSFCFLDIRSPGLGDTAMYLCATSRQHRGYNEQFFGPGTRLTVL.

This chain joins TRBV7-9 and TRBJ1-5; TRBD1 might be the D (6 bases). Deletions cut 4 bases from V and 5 bases from J, with 9 bases between. This CDR3 has 13 residues. Per germline, CDR1 SEHNR and CDR2 FQNEAQ (reference sequence). CDR3 loop: CASSWGPDQPQHF. DNA for the CDR3: TGTGCCAGCAGCTGGGGGCCTGATCAGCCCCAGCATTTT.

The V and J genes are TRBV5-1 and TRBJ2-1; 7 nucleotides match TRBD1. This CDR3 comprises 15 residues. Germline-derived CDR1 and CDR2 are SGHRS and YFSETQ. The V segment lost 4 bases and the J segment 0 bases; nucleotides outside the gene matches: 4. The CDR3, as DNA: TGCGCCAGCAGCGAACAGGGGAACTCCTACAATGAGCAGTTCTTC. Protein sequence: CASSEQGNSYNEQFF.

About this clone itself: A read error may account for a junction end that differs from germline. V gene TRBV7-8 combines with J gene TRBJ1-2; the D is unclear. CDR1 is SGHVS and CDR2 is FQNEAQ in the germline V gene. CDR3 size: 12 residues. Written as DNA, the CDR3 is TGTGCCAGCAGCTCCTCTCATGATGTGGCTCTCTTC. Protein product: CASSSSHDVALF. The full variable domain, rest sourced from reference TRBV7-8 and TRBJ1-2, is GAGVSQSPRYKVAKRGQDVALRCDPISGHVSLFWYQQALGQGPEFLTYFQNEAQLDKSGLPSDRFFAERPEGSVSTLKIQRTQQEDSAVYLCASSSSHDVALFGSGTRLTVV.

The CDR3: CASSFGSGGRGTQYF. CDR3 DNA: TGTGCCAGCAGCTTCGGATCAGGGGGTCGGGGGACCCAGTACTTC. The genes are TRBV7-2 and TRBJ2-5; TRBD1 matches at 7 bases. The CDR3 is made up of 15 amino acids. CDR1 and CDR2 from the germline V gene are SGHTA and FQGNSA. Losses at the gene ends were 3 bases for V and 7 bases for J; bases not matched to a gene: 11. Looking up the rest from reference TRBV7-2 and TRBJ2-5 gives the full variable domain: GAGVSQSPSNKVTEKGKDVELRCDPISGHTALYWYRQSLGQGLEFLIYFQGNSAPDKSGLPSDRFSAERTGGSVSTLTIQRTQQEDSAVYLCASSFGSGGRGTQYFGPGTRLLVL.

The J gene is TRBJ2-3, the V gene TRBV10-1; 7 bases match TRBD1. V shed 2 bases and J 0 bases; nucleotides not matched to a gene: 2. Germline lookup yields CDR1 WNHNN and CDR2 SYGVQD (reference sequence). The CDR3 contains 15 residues. The CDR3 region has the DNA TGCGCCAGCAGTGAGGGGGGACAGAGCACAGATACGCAGTATTTT. Its translation: CASSEGGQSTDTQYF.

The gene calls are TRBV25-1 and TRBJ2-2, with TRBD2 matching 12 bases. From germline, CDR1 is MGHDK and CDR2 SYGVNS. V trimming: 4 bases; J trimming: 7 bases; junction bases outside the gene matches: 10. The CDR3 runs 17 residues. CDR3 loop: CASSVHSTSGRNGELFF. CDR3 DNA: TGTGCCAGCAGTGTGCACTCAACTAGCGGGAGGAACGGGGAGCTGTTTTTT.

The DNA of the CDR3 is TGTGCCGTCAACCAGGGTTTGAACACTGAAGCTTTCTTT. Its translation is CAVNQGLNTEAFF. V is TRBV10-3 and J is TRBJ1-1; the D gene is possibly TRBD1 (5 bases). The ends were cut back, 11 bases at V and 0 bases at J, with 13 bases in the middle. Germline-derived CDR1 and CDR2 are ENHRY and SYGVKD. The CDR3 covers 13 residues.

Here the CDR3 DNA reads TGTGCCGGAGGGACAGGGAACTCTGGAAACACCATATATTTT. Protein sequence: CAGGTGNSGNTIYF. The chain couples TRBV30 to TRBJ1-3, with 9 bases identical to TRBD1. The CDR3 sequence is 14 residues long. After removal of 8 bases from V and 0 bases from J, the junction contained 5 bases not matched to a gene. CDR1 GTSNPN and CDR2 SVGIG come from the germline V gene (reference sequence). Complete variable domain (other parts from reference TRBV30 and TRBJ1-3): SQTIHQWPATLVQPVGSPLSLECTVEGTSNPNLYWYRQAAGRGLQLLFYSVGIGQISSEVPQNLSASRPQDRQFILSSKKLLLSDSGFYLCAGGTGNSGNTIYFGEGSWLTVV.

For the CDR3, the DNA is TGCGCCAGCAGCCCGGGACTAGCGGGGGGGCGCGGTGCCTACGAGCAGTACTTC. Residues: CASSPGLAGGRGAYEQYF. The J gene is TRBJ2-5, the V gene TRBV4-1; TRBD2 matches at 16 bases. The J call could be wrong; TRBJ2-7 is a better fit for the DNA end. CDR3 size: 18 residues. The germline V gene encodes CDR1 MGHRA and CDR2 YSYEKL.

V is TRBV5-8 and J is TRBJ2-2; possibly TRBD1 for D (6 bases). Trimming shortened V by 1 base and J by 4 bases, and 17 bases separated the two germline ends. Germline loops: CDR1 SGHTS, CDR2 YDEGEE. The CDR3 covers 17 residues. The CDR3 here is CASSLNNPTGTTGELFF. CDR3 bases: TGTGCCAGCAGCTTGAACAACCCCACAGGGACCACCGGGGAGCTGTTTTTT.

The V and J genes are TRBV5-1 and TRBJ2-2; a possible D gene is TRBD2 (6 bases). This CDR3 is built from 16 residues. From germline, CDR1 is SGHRS and CDR2 YFSETQ. The ends were cut back, 2 bases at V and 1 base at J, with 12 bases in the middle. CDR3 residues: CASSLNMGGNTGELFF. CDR3 nucleotide sequence: TGCGCCAGCAGCTTAAATATGGGGGGGAACACCGGGGAGCTGTTTTTT.

The CDR3 DNA is TGTGCCAGCAGCTTAGGGGGACAACGCAACGTCCTGACTTTC. Amino acid sequence: CASSLGGQRNVLTF. The V call is TRBV7-2, the J call TRBJ2-6; D perhaps matches TRBD1 (6 bases). The V gene's germline CDR1 is SGHTA and CDR2 FQGNSA. This CDR3 contains 14 residues. V was cut by 1 base and J by 9 bases, with 10 bases left in between.

The chain joins TRBV27 to TRBJ2-7; 12 nucleotides agree with TRBD2. Germline V gives CDR1 MNHEY, CDR2 SMNVEV (reference sequence). Unmatched junction bases numbered 1, after V lost 5 bases and J lost 2 bases. The CDR3 is made up of 14 amino acids. The CDR3 nucleotides read TGTGCCAGCAGTGGACTAGCGGGGCCCTACGAGCAGTACTTC. Translation gives CASSGLAGPYEQYF.